The 21 T cell receptor beta chains below all came from one sample that was sequenced in a study of cytomegalovirus exposure and HLA in healthy donors. Use of 60 Vbeta and 13 Jbeta primers characterized the PCR. Data came from immunoSEQ multiplex PCR; TCRdb stores just in-frame clones and leaves some out. The sample has around 140,000 clones; more than 75% are singletons. What was sequenced was PBMCs. The receptors stem from a female donor in good health and CMV-seronegative.

The chain recombines TRBV9 with TRBJ2-5; a possible D gene is TRBD2 (6 bases). CDR1 is SGDLS and CDR2 is YYNGEE in the germline V gene. Trimming cost V 1 base and J 5 bases, with 15 bases left between them. The CDR3 loop spans 15 amino acids. DNA of the CDR3: TGTGCCAGCAGCGTATTTCCGGGAGTAACGGAGACCCAGTACTTC. As protein: CASSVFPGVTETQYF.

This sequence joins TRBV21-1 and TRBJ1-6; TRBD1 reflects the table's D call only, with no check against the DNA. TRBV21-1 is classified as a pseudogene. The CDR3 covers 19 residues. This CDR3 is CASSKMDRVRDGGRSPLHF. CDR3 coding DNA: TGTGCCAGCAGCAAAATGGACAGGGTCAGGGATGGGGGACGCTCACCCCTCCACTTT.

The V and J genes are TRBV5-4 and TRBJ2-1, with TRBD2 matching 10 bases. CDR3 length equals 15 residues. Germline V gives CDR1 SGHNT, CDR2 YYREEE (reference sequence). The ends lost 5 bases at V and 6 bases at J; junction bases unmatched: 8. CDR3 bases: TGTGCCAGCAGGTTAGCGGGGGGTACGGGCAATGAGCAGTTCTTC. It translates to CASRLAGGTGNEQFF.

The chain employs TRBV30 and TRBJ2-7, with a weak D call TRBD1 (5 bases). CDR1 and CDR2 from the germline V gene are GTSNPN and SVGIG (reference sequence). This CDR3 has 12 residues. With 3 bases removed from V and 2 bases from J, the gap between germline ends came to 8 bases. CDR3 sequence: CAWRAGPYEQYF. The CDR3 nucleotides read TGTGCCTGGAGGGCAGGGCCCTACGAGCAGTACTTC.

The chain links TRBV28 to TRBJ2-1, with 7 bases identical to TRBD2. Germline CDR1 MDHEN, CDR2 SYDVKM. V lost 5 bases to trimming and J lost 4 bases; unmatched junction nucleotides: 5. This CDR3 has 14 amino acids. CDR3 residues: CASSVSGGYNEQFF. In DNA, the CDR3 is TGTGCCAGCAGTGTCTCGGGGGGTTACAATGAGCAGTTCTTC.

In this sample, this clone turned up a few times. The V gene is TRBV27, the J gene TRBJ2-2; D is possibly TRBD2 (5 bases). Trimming left V 2 bases short and J 3 bases short, with 13 bases between. The CDR3 is 16 amino acids. The germline V gene has CDR1 MNHEY and CDR2 SMNVEV (reference sequence). CDR3 in amino acids: CASSLEMRADTGELFF. The CDR3 nucleotides read TGTGCCAGCAGTTTAGAAATGAGGGCCGACACCGGGGAGCTGTTTTTT.

The V call is TRBV18, the J call TRBJ1-6; 7 bases line up with TRBD1. Germline-derived CDR1 and CDR2 are KGHSH and LQKENI. The trim removed 5 bases at V and 6 bases at J, leaving 7 bases unmatched. There are 15 residues in the CDR3. The CDR3 nucleotides read TGTGCCAGCTCAACGGACAGGTCCGGTAATTCACCCCTCCACTTT. Translating gives CASSTDRSGNSPLHF.

The CDR3 region has the DNA TGTGCCAGCAGCTTACGACAGGGGTACGAGCAGTACTTC. Protein sequence: CASSLRQGYEQYF. The chain combines TRBV5-4 with TRBJ2-7; 8 bases line up with TRBD1. Germline CDR1 is SGHNT and CDR2 is YYREEE (reference sequence). This CDR3 has 13 amino acids. Germline trimming cut 2 bases from V and 4 bases from J; bases unmatched to any gene: 2.

The genes are TRBV9 and TRBJ1-2; 8 bases agree with TRBD1. Unmatched junction bases numbered 11, after V lost 4 bases and J lost 6 bases. The CDR3 covers 15 residues. The germline gives CDR1 SGDLS, CDR2 YYNGEE. The chain's CDR3 is CASSLRDRLMDGYTF. The CDR3 coding sequence is TGTGCCAGCAGCCTACGGGACAGGCTAATGGATGGCTACACCTTC.

This chain links TRBV19 with TRBJ2-5, with D uncertain. V was clipped by 1 base and J by 2 bases, with 8 bases between them. Germline CDR1 LNHDA, CDR2 SQIVND (reference sequence). The CDR3 is 14 residues long. The CDR3 loop reads CASSIGATQETQYF. DNA for the CDR3: TGTGCCAGTAGTATAGGGGCTACTCAAGAGACCCAGTACTTC.

The chain employs TRBV7-9 and TRBJ2-3; 9 bases match TRBD1. V gave up 5 bases and J gave up 3 bases; unmatched junction bases: 9. Germline V gene lookup returns CDR1 SEHNR and CDR2 FQNEAQ (reference sequence). This CDR3 is 16 amino acids long. CDR3 residues: CASSPQRDRATDTQYF. DNA for the CDR3: TGTGCCAGCAGCCCCCAGCGGGACAGGGCAACAGATACGCAGTATTTT.

This clone has more than one count but fewer than ten. The rearrangement joins TRBV30 to TRBJ2-7, with a weak D call TRBD1 (5 bases). In germline, CDR1 is GTSNPN, CDR2 SVGIG (reference sequence). The CDR3 length is 13 residues. V lost 2 bases and J lost 5, with 13 bases in between. The CDR3 DNA reads TGTGCCTGGAGTTCCCAGACGACAGACGAGCAGTACTTC. It is translated as CAWSSQTTDEQYF. The whole variable domain, remainder taken from reference TRBV30 and TRBJ2-7, is SQTIHQWPATLVQPVGSPLSLECTVEGTSNPNLYWYRQAAGRGLQLLFYSVGIGQISSEVPQNLSASRPQDRQFILSSKKLLLSDSGFYLCAWSSQTTDEQYFGPGTRLTVT.

The chain recombines TRBV4-3 with TRBJ1-1, with a tentative D call TRBD1 (6 bases). Trimming pared 3 bases from V and 4 bases from J, leaving 18 bases between. Germline V gene lookup returns CDR1 LGHNA and CDR2 YSLEER. The CDR3 loop spans 16 amino acids. The CDR3 spells CASSQIGAPQGTEAFF. The CDR3 region has the DNA TGCGCCAGCAGCCAGATAGGGGCGCCACAGGGCACTGAAGCTTTCTTT.

The J gene is TRBJ2-3, the V gene TRBV5-6; 11 bases match TRBD2. This CDR3 is 15 amino acids long. The junction had 9 bases not matched to a gene; V was cut back by 2 bases and J by 10 bases. Germline V lookup: CDR1 SGHDT, CDR2 YYEEEE. This CDR3 is CASSFVRLAGIPQYF. Written as DNA, the CDR3 is TGTGCCAGCAGCTTCGTACGACTAGCGGGAATCCCGCAGTATTTT.

CDR3 region: CASSLRGGRGDTQYF. Here the CDR3 DNA reads TGTGCCAGCAGCTTGCGGGGGGGCCGAGGAGATACGCAGTATTTT. The chain uses TRBV5-6 and TRBJ2-3, with TRBD2 matching over 8 bases. Germline loops: CDR1 SGHDT, CDR2 YYEEEE. After removal of 1 base from V and 5 bases from J, the junction contained 6 bases not matched to a gene. The length of the CDR3 is 15 residues.

The rearrangement joins TRBV27 to TRBJ1-6; 9 bases map to TRBD1. Per the germline V gene, CDR1 is MNHEY and CDR2 is SMNVEV (reference sequence). This CDR3 region has 18 residues. After removal of 6 bases from V and 0 bases from J, the junction contained 9 bases not matched to a gene. CDR3 protein: CASRYVGTGLSYNSPLHF. In nucleotides, the CDR3 is TGTGCCAGCAGATACGTTGGGACAGGGCTCTCCTATAATTCACCCCTCCACTTT.

This chain joins TRBV19 and TRBJ2-1; maybe TRBD1 (6 bases). V was shortened by 3 bases and J by 7 bases, with 16 bases between the two germline ends. CDR1 and CDR2 from the germline V gene are LNHDA and SQIVND (reference sequence). This CDR3 has 15 amino acids. The CDR3 DNA is TGTGCCAGTAGTATTTTCAGGGGATCGGGTAATGAGCAGTTCTTC. Translated, it gives CASSIFRGSGNEQFF.

The sample holds one count of this clone. This chain connects TRBV6-8 to TRBJ2-2, with 7 bases identical to TRBD2. The CDR3 spans 19 residues. V lost 8 bases and J lost 1; bases outside the gene matches: 19. Germline V gene sequence: CDR1 MNHGY, CDR2 SAAAGT. In nucleotides, the CDR3 is TGTGCCAGCGATCTCCGCGGTTCTAGCGGTTCCTTGAACACCGGGGAGCTGTTTTTT. Amino acid sequence: CASDLRGSSGSLNTGELFF.

The rearrangement links TRBV6-5 to TRBJ2-3, with TRBD1 matching over 7 bases. CDR1 is MNHEY, CDR2 SVGAGI, per germline. V shed 6 bases and J 6 bases; nucleotides not matched to a gene: 9. The CDR3 covers 14 residues. DNA for the CDR3: TGTGCCAGCAGAGCGACAGGGTCGGCGGATACGCAGTATTTT. Encoded protein: CASRATGSADTQYF.

A single count supports this clone. The chain uses TRBV15 and TRBJ1-1; D is ambiguous. The V end was cut by 0 bases, the J end by 1 base, with 9 bases between. There are 15 residues in the CDR3. Germline V gives CDR1 LNHNV, CDR2 YYDKDF (reference sequence). The CDR3 DNA is TGTGCCACCAGCAGAGATTGGGCTTCGAACACTGAAGCTTTCTTT. Translating it yields CATSRDWASNTEAFF.

This sequence joins TRBV27 and TRBJ2-7; a weak D match, TRBD1 (5 bases). CDR3 length: 14 residues. Trimming took 4 bases from V and 2 from J, leaving 12 bases between them. From germline, CDR1 is MNHEY and CDR2 SMNVEV (reference sequence). The CDR3 region has the DNA TGTGCCAGCAGTTATCAGGGCCTCCCCTACGAGCAGTACTTC. It specifies CASSYQGLPYEQYF.